The sequence of this T cell receptor (beta chain) was determined in a study of blood T cell repertoires in COVID-19. Study details: Two negative PCRs, clearance, or symptom resolution had been documented for recovered Cohort 3 donors. T cells, B-cell-depleted T cells, or PBMCs supplied cDNA or gDNA.

This clone was seen at least ten times. This CDR3 region has 16 residues. The germline gives CDR1 SGHVS, CDR2 FNYEAQ. The V gene lost 5 bases and the J gene lost 1 base, with 14 bases spanning the gap. Some clones are missing from TCRdb's copy, which holds only in-frame ones; the method was immunoSEQ multiplex PCR. The sample yields under 400,000 clones, 80% to 90% seen once. Sequencing was carried out using PBMCs or T cells enriched from blood (not recorded which). The sequence was obtained from a man aged 40-50 years in a cohort exposed to, infected with or recovered from COVID-19 (not recorded which). The V gene is TRBV7-6, the J gene TRBJ2-2; D might be TRBD2 (6 bases). CDR3 nucleotides: TGTGCCAGCAGCCCACAGCCCGGGGGGAACACCGGGGAGCTGTTTTTT. Its protein product is CASSPQPGGNTGELFF.